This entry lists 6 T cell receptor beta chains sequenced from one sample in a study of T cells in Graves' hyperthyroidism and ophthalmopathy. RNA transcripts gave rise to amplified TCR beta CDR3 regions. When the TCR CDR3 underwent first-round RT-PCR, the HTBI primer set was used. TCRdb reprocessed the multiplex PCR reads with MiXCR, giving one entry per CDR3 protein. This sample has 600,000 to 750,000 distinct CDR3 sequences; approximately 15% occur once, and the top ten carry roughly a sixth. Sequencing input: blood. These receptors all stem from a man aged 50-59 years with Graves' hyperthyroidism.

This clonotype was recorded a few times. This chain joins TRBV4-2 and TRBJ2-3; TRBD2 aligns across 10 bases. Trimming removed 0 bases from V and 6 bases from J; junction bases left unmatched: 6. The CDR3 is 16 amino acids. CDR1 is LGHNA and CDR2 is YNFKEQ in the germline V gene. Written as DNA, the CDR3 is TGTGCCAGCAGCCAAGAAAGCGGGAGGGCGGGGGATACGCAGTATTTT. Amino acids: CASSQESGRAGDTQYF.

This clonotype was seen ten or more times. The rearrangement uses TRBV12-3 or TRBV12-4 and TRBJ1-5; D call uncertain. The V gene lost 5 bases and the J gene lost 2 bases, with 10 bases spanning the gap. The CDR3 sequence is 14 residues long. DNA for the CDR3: TGTGCCAGCAGTCCCCAAGTCGGCAATCAGCCCCAGCATTTT. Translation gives CASSPQVGNQPQHF.

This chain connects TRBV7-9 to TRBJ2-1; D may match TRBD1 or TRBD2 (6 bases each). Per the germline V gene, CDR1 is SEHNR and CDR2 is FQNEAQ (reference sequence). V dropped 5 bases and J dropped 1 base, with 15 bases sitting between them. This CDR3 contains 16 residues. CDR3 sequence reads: CASSTLRGTSYNEQFF. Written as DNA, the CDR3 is TGTGCCAGCAGCACTCTTCGGGGGACATCCTACAATGAGCAGTTCTTC.

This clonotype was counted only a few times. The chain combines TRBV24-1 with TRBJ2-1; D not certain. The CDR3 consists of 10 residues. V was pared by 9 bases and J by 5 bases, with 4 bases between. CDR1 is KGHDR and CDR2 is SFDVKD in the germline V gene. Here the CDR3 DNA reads TGTGCCACCGGGGACAATGAGCAGTTCTTC. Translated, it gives CATGDNEQFF.

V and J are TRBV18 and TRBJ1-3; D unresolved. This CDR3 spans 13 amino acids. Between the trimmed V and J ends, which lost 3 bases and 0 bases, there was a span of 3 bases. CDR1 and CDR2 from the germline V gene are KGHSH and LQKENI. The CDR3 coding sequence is TGTGCCAGCTCACCGAACTCTGGAAACACCATATATTTT. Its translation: CASSPNSGNTIYF. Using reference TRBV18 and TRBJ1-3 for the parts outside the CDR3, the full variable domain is NAGVMQNPRHLVRRRGQEARLRCSPMKGHSHVYWYRQLPEEGLKFMVYLQKENIIDESGMPKERFSAEFPKEGPSILRIQQVVRGDSAAYFCASSPNSGNTIYFGEGSWLTVV.

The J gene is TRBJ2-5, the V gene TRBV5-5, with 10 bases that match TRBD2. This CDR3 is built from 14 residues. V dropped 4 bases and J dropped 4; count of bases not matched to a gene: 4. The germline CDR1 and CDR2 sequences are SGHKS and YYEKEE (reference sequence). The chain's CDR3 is CASSPRLAGETQYF. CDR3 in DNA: TGTGCCAGCAGCCCCAGACTAGCGGGAGAGACCCAGTACTTC.